The 14 T cell receptor beta chains listed next were all sequenced from one sample in a study of blood T cell repertoires in COVID-19. Data came from immunoSEQ multiplex PCR; TCRdb stores just in-frame clones and leaves some out. The sample lists 200,000 to 250,000 clones, around 90% occurring once. The material sequenced was PBMCs or T cells enriched from blood (not recorded which). These receptors were collected from a woman aged 50 to 65 with acute COVID-19.

The V call is TRBV4-1, the J call TRBJ2-7; TRBD1 agrees at 8 bases. Germline trimming cut 2 bases from V and 0 bases from J; bases unmatched to any gene: 3. Germline V gene lookup returns CDR1 MGHRA and CDR2 YSYEKL. CDR3 length: 15 amino acids. CDR3 sequence (DNA): TGCGCCAGCAGCCAACAGGGGGCCTCCTCCTACGAGCAGTACTTC. It yields the protein CASSQQGASSYEQYF.

The chain is built from TRBV7-2 and TRBJ1-1, with 7 positions matching TRBD1. CDR1 is SGHTA, CDR2 FQGNSA, per germline. The CDR3 is 14 residues long. Unmatched junction bases numbered 7, after V lost 8 bases and J lost 1 base. This CDR3 is CASARGPQNTEAFF. As DNA, the CDR3 is TGTGCCAGCGCGAGGGGGCCTCAGAACACTGAAGCTTTCTTT.

The V and J genes are TRBV6-5 and TRBJ2-7; the match to TRBD1 covers 7 bases. CDR1 is MNHEY, CDR2 SVGAGI, per germline. The CDR3 covers 13 residues. CDR3 bases: TGTACAAAGGACAGGAGGTCGAGCTACGAGCAGTACTTC. Protein product: CTKDRRSSYEQYF.

The rearrangement uses TRBV28 and TRBJ1-2, with D possibly matching TRBD1 (5 bases). Germline loops: CDR1 MDHEN, CDR2 SYDVKM. Deletions cut 3 bases from V and 2 bases from J, with 16 bases between. CDR3 length: 16 residues. The CDR3 loop is CASSFGGTGLNYGYTF. DNA for the CDR3: TGTGCCAGCAGTTTCGGGGGAACAGGCCTAAACTATGGCTACACCTTC.

The CDR3 is CSALREKAFF. CDR3 DNA: TGCAGCGCGTTGAGAGAGAAAGCTTTCTTT. This sequence joins TRBV29-1 and TRBJ1-1, with D uncertain. The CDR3 is 10 residues long. Trimming pared 7 bases from V and 9 bases from J, leaving 12 bases between. Germline CDR1 SQVTM, CDR2 ANQGSEA.

The chain recombines TRBV5-1 with TRBJ2-7; TRBD1 matches 7 bases. Germline assignment: CDR1 SGHRS and CDR2 YFSETQ. This CDR3 region has 16 residues. The trim removed 0 bases at V and 2 bases at J, leaving 8 bases unmatched. The CDR3 loop reads CASSLGQGVLTYEQYF. CDR3 sequence (DNA): TGCGCCAGCAGCTTGGGCCAGGGGGTCCTAACCTACGAGCAGTACTTC.

The chain carries TRBV7-9 and TRBJ2-5; 9 bases match TRBD2. The germline V gene encodes CDR1 SEHNR and CDR2 FQNEAQ (reference sequence). The CDR3 runs 16 residues. V lost 3 bases to trimming and J lost 1 base; unmatched junction nucleotides: 6. CDR3 sequence (DNA): TGTGCCAGCAGCTTGATTAGCGGGAGTGGCCAAGAGACCCAGTACTTC. It specifies CASSLISGSGQETQYF.

The chain carries TRBV7-6 and TRBJ2-6; 7 nucleotides align to TRBD2. CDR1 is SGHVS and CDR2 is FNYEAQ in the germline V gene. The CDR3 extends over 18 amino acids. Losses at the gene ends were 5 bases for V and 4 bases for J; bases not matched to a gene: 14. CDR3 sequence: CASSHRGEGRAGANVLTF. CDR3 DNA: TGTGCCAGCAGCCACCGGGGGGAGGGCCGCGCCGGGGCCAACGTCCTGACTTTC.

The chain carries TRBV7-9 and TRBJ2-7; TRBD1 might be the D (6 bases). V shed 2 bases and J shed 0 bases, with 8 bases lying between them. The CDR3 contains 14 residues. Germline lookup yields CDR1 SEHNR and CDR2 FQNEAQ (reference sequence). DNA for the CDR3: TGTGCCAGCAGCTTATCAGGGGTCTCCTACGAGCAGTACTTC. Protein sequence: CASSLSGVSYEQYF.

The chain joins TRBV27 to TRBJ1-4; possibly TRBD1 for D (5 bases). The CDR3 has 13 amino acids. The germline CDR1 and CDR2 sequences are MNHEY and SMNVEV (reference sequence). Trimming took off 7 bases at V and 11 bases at J, with 17 bases between the two ends. The CDR3 reads CASTSAGGIKLFF. Written as DNA, the CDR3 is TGTGCCAGCACCTCCGCCGGGGGAATCAAACTGTTTTTT.

This clone has just one count. The V call is TRBV14, the J call TRBJ1-1; D might be TRBD1 (5 bases). The CDR3 runs to 13 residues. CDR1 and CDR2 from the germline V gene are SGHDN and FVKESK. Trimming took 4 bases from V and 3 from J, leaving 9 bases between them. CDR3 sequence reads: CASSPQGYTEAFF. CDR3 coding DNA: TGTGCCAGCAGCCCGCAGGGTTACACTGAAGCTTTCTTT. The variable domain in full, with the rest retrieved from reference TRBV14 and TRBJ1-1, is EAGVTQFPSHSVIEKGQTVTLRCDPISGHDNLYWYRRVMGKEIKFLLHFVKESKQDESGMPNNRFLAERTGGTYSTLKVQPAELEDSGVYFCASSPQGYTEAFFGQGTRLTVV.

Regarding this clone: Different DNA sequences within this sample yield the same CDR3. The chain uses TRBV5-1 and TRBJ1-5; 9 bases fit TRBD1. Germline values: CDR1 SGHRS, CDR2 YFSETQ. The length of the CDR3 is 15 residues. The J segment lost 3 bases and the V segment lost 4 bases, leaving 5 bases of the junction unmatched. As DNA, the CDR3 is TGCGCCAGCAGCCTGGGACAGGGTGACAATCAGCCCCAGCATTTT. This gives the protein CASSLGQGDNQPQHF.

Concerning this clone itself: At one of its ends the junction is not consistent with the germline gene, which may arise from a read error. The chain links TRBV7-2 to TRBJ2-1; 9 positions match TRBD2. The CDR3 sequence is 14 residues long. Looked up from germline, CDR1 is SGHTA and CDR2 is FQGNSA. The CDR3 DNA sequence: TGTGCCAGCAGCTTAATCCCTAGCGGGGACGTGGTACTCTTC. Translating it yields CASSLIPSGDVVLF.

The chain joins TRBV28 to TRBJ1-5; a weak D match, TRBD1 (6 bases). V was pared by 8 bases and J by 2 bases, with 19 bases between. From germline, CDR1 is MDHEN and CDR2 SYDVKM. The CDR3 contains 16 residues. In nucleotides, the CDR3 is TGTGCCAGCCGCGGTCCTTTGGGGGCAGGCAATCAGCCCCAGCATTTT. Protein sequence: CASRGPLGAGNQPQHF.